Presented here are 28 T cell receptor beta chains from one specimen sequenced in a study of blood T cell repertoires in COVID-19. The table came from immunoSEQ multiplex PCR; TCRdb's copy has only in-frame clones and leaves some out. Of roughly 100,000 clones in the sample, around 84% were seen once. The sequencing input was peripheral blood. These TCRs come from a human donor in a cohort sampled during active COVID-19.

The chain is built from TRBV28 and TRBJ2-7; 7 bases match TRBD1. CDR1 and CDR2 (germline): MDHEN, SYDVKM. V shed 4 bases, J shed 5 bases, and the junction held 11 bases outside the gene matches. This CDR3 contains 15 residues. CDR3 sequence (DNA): TGTGCCAGCAGTTCCCAAGGGGGCGCGAGGAACGAGCAGTACTTC. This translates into CASSSQGGARNEQYF.

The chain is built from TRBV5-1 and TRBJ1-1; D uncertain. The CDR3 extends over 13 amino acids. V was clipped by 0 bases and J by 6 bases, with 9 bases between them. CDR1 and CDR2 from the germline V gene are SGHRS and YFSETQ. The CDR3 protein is CASSLESTPEAFF. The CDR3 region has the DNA TGCGCCAGCAGCTTGGAATCCACTCCTGAAGCTTTCTTT.

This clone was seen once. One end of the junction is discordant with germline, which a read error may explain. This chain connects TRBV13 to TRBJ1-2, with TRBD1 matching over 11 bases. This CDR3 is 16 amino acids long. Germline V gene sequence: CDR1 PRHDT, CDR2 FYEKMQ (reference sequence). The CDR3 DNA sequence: TGTGCCAGCAGCCTAGGACAGGGGGCGCTTGGTGTTGGCTACACCTTC. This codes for CASSLGQGALGVGYTF.

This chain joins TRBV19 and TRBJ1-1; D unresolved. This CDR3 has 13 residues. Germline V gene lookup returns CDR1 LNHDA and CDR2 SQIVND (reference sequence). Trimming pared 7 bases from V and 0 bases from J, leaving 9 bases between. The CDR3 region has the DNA TGTGCCAGTAAAACTCTAATGAACACTGAAGCTTTCTTT. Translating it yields CASKTLMNTEAFF.

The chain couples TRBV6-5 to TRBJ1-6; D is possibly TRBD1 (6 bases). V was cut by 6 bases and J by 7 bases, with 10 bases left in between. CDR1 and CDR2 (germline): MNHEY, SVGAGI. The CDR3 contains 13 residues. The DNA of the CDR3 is TGTGCCAGCAGCCTGGACAGAAATTCACCCCTCCACTTT. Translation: CASSLDRNSPLHF.

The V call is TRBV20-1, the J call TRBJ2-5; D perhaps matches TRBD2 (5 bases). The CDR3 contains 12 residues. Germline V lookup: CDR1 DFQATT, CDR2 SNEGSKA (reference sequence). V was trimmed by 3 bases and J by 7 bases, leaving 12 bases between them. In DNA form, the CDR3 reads TGCAGTGCTAGTGAGGCTGCGGGGACCCAGTACTTC. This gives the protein CSASEAAGTQYF.

Written as DNA, the CDR3 is TGTGCCAGCAGCTTAGATATCGGGACACCTCGGGATGAGCAGTTCTTC. This translates into CASSLDIGTPRDEQFF. This chain uses TRBV11-2 with TRBJ2-1, with D maybe TRBD1 (6 bases). The CDR3 extends over 16 amino acids. Germline V gene sequence: CDR1 SGHAT, CDR2 FQNNGV. V gave up 0 bases and J gave up 8 bases, with 17 bases separating them.

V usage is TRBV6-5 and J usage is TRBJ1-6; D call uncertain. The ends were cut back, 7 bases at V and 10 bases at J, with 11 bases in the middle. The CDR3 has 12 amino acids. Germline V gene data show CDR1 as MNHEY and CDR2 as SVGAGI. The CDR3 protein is CASIGLRSPLHF. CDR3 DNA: TGTGCCAGCATCGGGTTGCGGTCACCCCTCCACTTT.

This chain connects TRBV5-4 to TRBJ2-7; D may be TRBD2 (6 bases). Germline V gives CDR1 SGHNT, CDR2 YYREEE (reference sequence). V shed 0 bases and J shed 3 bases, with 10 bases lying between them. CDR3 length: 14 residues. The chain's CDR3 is CASSLGLASYEQYF. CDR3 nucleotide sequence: TGTGCCAGCAGCTTGGGCCTAGCGAGCTACGAGCAGTACTTC.

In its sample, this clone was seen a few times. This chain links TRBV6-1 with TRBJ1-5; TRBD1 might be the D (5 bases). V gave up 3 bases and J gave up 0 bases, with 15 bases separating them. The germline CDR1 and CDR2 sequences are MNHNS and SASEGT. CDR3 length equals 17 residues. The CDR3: CASSDIGTQHSNQPQHF. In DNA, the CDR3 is TGTGCCAGCAGTGATATCGGGACTCAGCATAGCAATCAGCCCCAGCATTTT.

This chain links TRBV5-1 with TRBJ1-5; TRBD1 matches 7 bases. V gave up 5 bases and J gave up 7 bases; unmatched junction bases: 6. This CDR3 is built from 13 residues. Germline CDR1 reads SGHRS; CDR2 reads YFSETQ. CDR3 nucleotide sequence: TGCGCCAGCAGTTCGACAGGGCCCCAGCCCCAGCATTTT. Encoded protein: CASSSTGPQPQHF.

The DNA for the CDR3 is TGTGCCAGTAAGGTGGGGACAGGGATCTATGGCTACACCTTC. Translated, it gives CASKVGTGIYGYTF. J is TRBJ1-2 and V is TRBV19, with 9 nucleotides matching TRBD1. After removal of 7 bases from V and 4 bases from J, the junction contained 7 bases not matched to a gene. Germline loops: CDR1 LNHDA, CDR2 SQIVND (reference sequence). The CDR3 has 14 residues.

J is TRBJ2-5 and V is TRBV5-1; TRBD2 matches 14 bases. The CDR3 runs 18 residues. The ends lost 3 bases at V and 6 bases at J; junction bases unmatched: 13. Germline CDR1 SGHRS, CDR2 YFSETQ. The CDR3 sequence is CASSSISGTSGSVKTQYF. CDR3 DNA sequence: TGCGCCAGCAGCTCGATTTCCGGGACTAGCGGGAGTGTGAAGACCCAGTACTTC.

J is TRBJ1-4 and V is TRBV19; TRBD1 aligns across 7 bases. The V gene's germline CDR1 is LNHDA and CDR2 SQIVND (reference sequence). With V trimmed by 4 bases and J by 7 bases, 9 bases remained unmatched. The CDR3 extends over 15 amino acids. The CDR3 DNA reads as TGTGCCAGTAGTACTCGGACAGGCGTCGGTGAAAAACTGTTTTTT. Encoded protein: CASSTRTGVGEKLFF.

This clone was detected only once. CDR3 DNA sequence: TGTGCCAGCAGTACCGTTTCTTACAGGCGGGCTTTCTTT. Protein sequence: CASSTVSYRRAFF. The rearrangement uses TRBV12-3 or TRBV12-4 and TRBJ1-1, with a possible D match to TRBD1 (5 bases). The ends were cut back, 5 bases at V and 11 bases at J, with 18 bases in the middle. The CDR3 sequence is 13 residues long.

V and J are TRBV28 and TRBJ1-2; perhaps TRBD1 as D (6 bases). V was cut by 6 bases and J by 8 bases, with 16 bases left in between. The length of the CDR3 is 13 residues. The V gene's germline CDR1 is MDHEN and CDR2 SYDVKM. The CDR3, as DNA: TGTGCCAGCAGCATCGACAGGAAGGGCGGCTACACCTTC. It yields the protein CASSIDRKGGYTF.

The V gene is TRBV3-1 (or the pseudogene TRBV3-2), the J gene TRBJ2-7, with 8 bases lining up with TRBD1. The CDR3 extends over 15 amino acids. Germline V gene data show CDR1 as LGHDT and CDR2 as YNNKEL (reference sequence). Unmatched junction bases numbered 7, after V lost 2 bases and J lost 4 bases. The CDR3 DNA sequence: TGTGCCAGCAGCCAAAAAAGGACAGGGCTTTACGAGCAGTACTTC. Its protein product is CASSQKRTGLYEQYF.

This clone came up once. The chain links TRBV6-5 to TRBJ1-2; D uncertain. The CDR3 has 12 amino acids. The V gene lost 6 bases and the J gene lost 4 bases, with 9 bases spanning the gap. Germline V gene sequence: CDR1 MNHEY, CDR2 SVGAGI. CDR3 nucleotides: TGTGCCAGCAGGGCCGAATTCTATGGCTACACCTTC. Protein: CASRAEFYGYTF.

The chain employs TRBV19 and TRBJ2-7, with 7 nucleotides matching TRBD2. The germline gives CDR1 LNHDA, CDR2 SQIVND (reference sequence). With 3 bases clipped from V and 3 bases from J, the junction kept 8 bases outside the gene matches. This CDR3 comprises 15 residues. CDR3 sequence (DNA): TGTGCCAGTAGTATCAGTCTAGCGGAGTACTACGAGCAGTACTTC. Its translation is CASSISLAEYYEQYF.

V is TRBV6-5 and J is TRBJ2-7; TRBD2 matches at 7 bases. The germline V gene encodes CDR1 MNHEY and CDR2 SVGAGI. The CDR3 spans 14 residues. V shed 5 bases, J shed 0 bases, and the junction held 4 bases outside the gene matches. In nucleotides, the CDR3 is TGTGCCAGCAGTCACCCGGGGGGCTCCTACGAGCAGTACTTC. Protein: CASSHPGGSYEQYF.

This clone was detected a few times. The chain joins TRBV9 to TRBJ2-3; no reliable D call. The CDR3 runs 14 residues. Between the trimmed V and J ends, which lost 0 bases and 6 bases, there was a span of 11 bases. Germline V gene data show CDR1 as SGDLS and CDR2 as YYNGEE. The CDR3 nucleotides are TGTGCCAGCAGCGTAGGAGTAACTTTGGATACGCAGTATTTT. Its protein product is CASSVGVTLDTQYF.

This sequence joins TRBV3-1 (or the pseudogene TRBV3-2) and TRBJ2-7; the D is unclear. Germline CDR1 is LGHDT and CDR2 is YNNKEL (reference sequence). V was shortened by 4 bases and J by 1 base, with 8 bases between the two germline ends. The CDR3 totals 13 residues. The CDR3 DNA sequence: TGTGCCAGCAGCCCACTTCATTCCTACGAGCAGTACTTC. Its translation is CASSPLHSYEQYF.

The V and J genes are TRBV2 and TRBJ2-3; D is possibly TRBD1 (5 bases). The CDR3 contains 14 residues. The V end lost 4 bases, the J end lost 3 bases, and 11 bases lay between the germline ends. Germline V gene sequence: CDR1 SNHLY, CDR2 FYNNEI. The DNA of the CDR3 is TGTGCCAGCAGTGGGCAGGGTTGGACAGATACGCAGTATTTT. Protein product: CASSGQGWTDTQYF. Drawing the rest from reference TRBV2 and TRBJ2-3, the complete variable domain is EPEVTQTPSHQVTQMGQEVILRCVPISNHLYFYWYRQILGQKVEFLVSFYNNEISEKSEIFDDQFSVERPDGSNFTLKIRSTKLEDSAMYFCASSGQGWTDTQYFGPGTRLTVL.

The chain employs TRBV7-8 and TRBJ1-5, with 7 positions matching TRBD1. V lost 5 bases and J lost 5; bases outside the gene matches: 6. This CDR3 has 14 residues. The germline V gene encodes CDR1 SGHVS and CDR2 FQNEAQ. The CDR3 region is CASSTLDRYQPQHF. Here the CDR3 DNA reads TGTGCCAGCAGCACCCTGGACAGGTATCAGCCCCAGCATTTT.

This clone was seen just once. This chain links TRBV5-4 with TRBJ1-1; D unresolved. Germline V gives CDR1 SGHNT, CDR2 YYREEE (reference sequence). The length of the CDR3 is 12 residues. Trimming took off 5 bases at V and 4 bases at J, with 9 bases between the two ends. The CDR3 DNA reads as TGTGCCAGCAGTGGAGGCGGCACTGAAGCTTTCTTT. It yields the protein CASSGGGTEAFF. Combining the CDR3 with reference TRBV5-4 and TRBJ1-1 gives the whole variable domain ETGVTQSPTHLIKTRGQQVTLRCSSQSGHNTVSWYQQALGQGPQFIFQYYREEENGRGNFPPRFSGLQFPNYSSELNVNALELDDSALYLCASSGGGTEAFFGQGTRLTVV.

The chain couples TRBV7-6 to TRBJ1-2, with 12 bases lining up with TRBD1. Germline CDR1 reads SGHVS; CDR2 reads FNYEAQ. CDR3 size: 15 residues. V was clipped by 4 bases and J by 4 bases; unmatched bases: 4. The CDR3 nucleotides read TGTGCCAGCAGCTCTGGGACAGGGGGCGCCTATGGCTACACCTTC. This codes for CASSSGTGGAYGYTF.

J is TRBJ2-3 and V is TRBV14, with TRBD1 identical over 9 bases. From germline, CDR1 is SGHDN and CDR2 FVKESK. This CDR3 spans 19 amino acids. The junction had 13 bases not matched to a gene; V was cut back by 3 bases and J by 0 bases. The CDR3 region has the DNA TGTGCCAGCAGCCAGTCCGGGACAGGGCCCTCGGTCAGCACAGATACGCAGTATTTT. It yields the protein CASSQSGTGPSVSTDTQYF.

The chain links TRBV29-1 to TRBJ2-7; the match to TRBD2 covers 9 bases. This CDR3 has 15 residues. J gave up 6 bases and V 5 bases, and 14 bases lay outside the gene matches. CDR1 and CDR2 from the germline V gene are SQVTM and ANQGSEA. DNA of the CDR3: TGCAGCGTTTTCCCCCAGGGCGGGAGGGCCTCCGAGCAGTACTTC. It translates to CSVFPQGGRASEQYF.